Listed here is a single TCR beta chain. This entry belongs to a study of cytomegalovirus exposure and HLA in healthy donors. Primers: 60 Vbeta forward and 13 Jbeta reverse. The table came from immunoSEQ multiplex PCR; TCRdb's copy has only in-frame clones and leaves some out. This sample has around 190,000 clones, with approximately 80% found just once. The CDR3 has 16 residues. The V and J ends lost 4 bases and 1 base, in that order; junction bases with no gene match: 7. From germline, CDR1 is KGHSH and CDR2 LQKENI. This chain uses TRBV18 with TRBJ2-7, with 10 bases matching TRBD2. This receptor was taken from a woman aged 25 to 39 in good health and CMV-seronegative. Source material: PBMCs. CDR3 in DNA: TGTGCCAGCTCACAAAGCAGAGCGGGAGGGTCCTACGAGCAGTACTTC. It is translated as CASSQSRAGGSYEQYF.